This T cell receptor beta chain was sequenced in a study of shared clonotypes between healthy human individuals. Findings of the study overall: Sequencing depth was expected to affect clonotype sharing among donors.

As regards this clone: No antigen is known for it. Other nucleotide sequences from this sample produce the same CDR3.

Deletions cut 5 bases from V and 3 bases from J, with 5 bases between. The CDR3 is 11 residues long. Germline assignment: CDR1 MDHEN and CDR2 SYDVKM. Clones were read by immunoSEQ multiplex PCR, and TCRdb kept only the in-frame ones, dropping some. The repertoire holds 550,000 to 850,000 clones, with about two thirds as singletons. V gene TRBV28 combines with J gene TRBJ2-7; D not resolved. Sequencing used memory CD4+ T cells sorted from blood. The subset here: CD45RA-negative fraction. The sequence derives from a woman aged 25 to 39 in good health. CDR3 in amino acids: CASSTFYEQYF. The CDR3, as DNA: TGTGCCAGCAGTACTTTCTACGAGCAGTACTTC.